A single TCR beta chain is shown here with its context. Its antigen is not known. V was clipped by 6 bases and J by 2 bases; unmatched bases: 7. The CDR3 sequence is 14 residues long. CDR1 is SGHRS and CDR2 is YFSETQ in the germline V gene. TCRdb's copy holds only in-frame clones and misses some; the assay was immunoSEQ multiplex PCR. The table shows more than 250,000 clones, with about nine tenths occurring only once. These data are taken from a study of cytomegalovirus exposure and HLA in healthy donors. For the study at large: The roughly 130 validation repertoires used the same platform as the approximately 670 first-cohort repertoires (as reported by a later analysis).

Findings of the study overall: Most TCR sequences were seen very rarely across donors, but some public TCRs occurred in many. It was approximately 160 TCR beta chains that were listed as cytomegalovirus-associated.

This sequence joins TRBV5-1 and TRBJ1-2; TRBD1 matches 7 bases. Sequencing was performed on PBMCs. The receptor comes from a woman aged 30 to 39 in good health and CMV-seropositive. The CDR3 loop reads CASTPTGTNYGYTF. Written as DNA, the CDR3 is TGCGCCAGCACTCCGACAGGGACGAACTATGGCTACACCTTC.